Presented here are 16 T cell receptor beta chains from one specimen sequenced in a study of cytomegalovirus exposure and HLA in healthy donors. In the PCR, 60 Vbeta and 13 Jbeta primers were used. Assay: immunoSEQ multiplex PCR; the TCRdb copy retains only in-frame clones and omits some. The data show fewer than 150,000 clones, more than 80% seen once. Sequenced input: PBMCs. The receptors here all came from a woman aged 25 to 39 in good health and CMV-seropositive.

V gene TRBV23-1 combines with J gene TRBJ2-7, with 12 bases lining up with TRBD2. TRBV23-1 is given ORF status, its function remaining uncertain. The CDR3 has 14 amino acids. J was trimmed by 7 bases and V by 4 bases; bases with no gene match: 5. The DNA for the CDR3 is TGCGCCAGCAGTCTGACTAGCGGGGGCCGGGAGCAGTACTTC. Protein sequence: CASSLTSGGREQYF.

The CDR3 bases are TGTGCCAGCAGTCAAGGGGCAAGGGGAAGGGGCACCGGGGAGCTGTTTTTT. It yields the protein CASSQGARGRGTGELFF. The chain employs TRBV11-1 and TRBJ2-2, with D possibly matching TRBD1 (5 bases). Germline lookup yields CDR1 SGHAT and CDR2 FQDESV (reference sequence). This CDR3 spans 17 amino acids. Trimming took off 6 bases at V and 4 bases at J, with 21 bases between the two ends. Drawing the rest from reference TRBV11-1 and TRBJ2-2, the complete variable domain is EAEVAQSPRYKITEKSQAVAFWCDPISGHATLYWYRQILGQGPELLVQFQDESVVDDSQLPKDRFSAERLKGVDSTLKIQPAELGDSAMYLCASSQGARGRGTGELFFGEGSRLTVL.

The V and J genes are TRBV30 and TRBJ2-3; D gene uncertain. Between the trimmed V and J ends, which lost 0 bases and 2 bases, there was a span of 12 bases. The CDR3 sequence is 15 residues long. The germline V gene has CDR1 GTSNPN and CDR2 SVGIG (reference sequence). The DNA of the CDR3 is TGTGCCTGGAGTGTACGAGAGCAGGACACAGATACGCAGTATTTT. Residues: CAWSVREQDTDTQYF.

This chain connects TRBV6-5 to TRBJ2-1, with 7 bases lining up with TRBD2. The CDR3 contains 12 residues. The germline V gene encodes CDR1 MNHEY and CDR2 SVGAGI. V was clipped by 8 bases and J by 2 bases; unmatched bases: 0. The CDR3, as DNA: TGTGCCAGCGGGACTACCTACAATGAGCAGTTCTTC. Its translation: CASGTTYNEQFF.

The chain employs TRBV6-4 and TRBJ1-2; TRBD1 matches at 11 bases. The CDR3 covers 17 residues. The V and J ends lost 3 bases and 3 bases, in that order; junction bases with no gene match: 9. Germline loops: CDR1 MRHNA, CDR2 SNTAGT. The DNA for the CDR3 is TGTGCCAGCAGTGAACTTGGGACAGGGGGGTGGGACTATGGCTACACCTTC. Protein sequence: CASSELGTGGWDYGYTF.

The CDR3 loop reads CASSSTAARVQFF. Here the CDR3 DNA reads TGTGCCAGCAGTTCGACGGCGGCCCGAGTGCAGTTCTTC. The chain is built from TRBV6-5 and TRBJ2-1; D ambiguous. Germline V gene data show CDR1 as MNHEY and CDR2 as SVGAGI. Trimming cost V 4 bases and J 12 bases, with 16 bases left between them. The length of the CDR3 is 13 residues.

The J gene is TRBJ2-7, the V gene TRBV10-2, with D possibly matching TRBD1 (6 bases). Germline CDR1 and CDR2: WSHSY and SAAADI. The CDR3 has 13 residues. Trimming shortened V by 7 bases and J by 2 bases, and 12 bases separated the two germline ends. The CDR3 region has the DNA TGCGCCAGCAAAGTCGGACAGACCTACGAGCAGTACTTC. Translation gives CASKVGQTYEQYF.

The sample holds one count of this clone. The chain recombines TRBV2 with TRBJ2-7, with D possibly TRBD2 on 6 matching bases. This CDR3 is built from 17 residues. Germline V gives CDR1 SNHLY, CDR2 FYNNEI. The CDR3 reads CPLRKNNRWRELPEQYF. The CDR3 DNA is TGTCCCCTTAGGAAGAATAATCGCTGGAGGGAGCTTCCCGAGCAGTACTTC.

A remark on this clone: The identical CDR3 is also encoded by other nucleotide sequences in the sample. The chain joins TRBV5-1 to TRBJ1-1, with TRBD1 as a possible D gene (5 bases). V shed 4 bases and J shed 1 base, with 11 bases lying between them. This CDR3 is 14 amino acids long. Germline-derived CDR1 and CDR2 are SGHRS and YFSETQ. The CDR3 is CASSLGGGNTEAFF. Written as DNA, the CDR3 is TGCGCCAGCAGCCTCGGGGGGGGGAACACTGAAGCTTTCTTT.

The chain is built from TRBV7-9 and TRBJ2-7, with TRBD2 matching over 7 bases. The CDR3 length is 14 residues. Germline values: CDR1 SEHNR, CDR2 FQNEAQ (reference sequence). Germline trimming cut 11 bases from V and 0 bases from J; bases unmatched to any gene: 10. CDR3 coding DNA: TGTGCCGTTCCCGGGAGGTCACCCTCCTACGAGCAGTACTTC. Its protein is CAVPGRSPSYEQYF.

This clone was observed a few times. The rearrangement joins TRBV13 to TRBJ2-1; tentatively, D is TRBD2 (6 bases). This CDR3 comprises 15 residues. CDR1 PRHDT and CDR2 FYEKMQ come from the germline V gene (reference sequence). V lost 5 bases and J lost 10, with 21 bases in between. CDR3 nucleotide sequence: TGTGCCAGCAGCCCCGACCGGGGACTCCCCAAGGAGCAGTTCTTC. Protein product: CASSPDRGLPKEQFF.

The sample holds one count of this clone. CDR3 protein: CASSTYNEQFF. The CDR3 DNA reads as TGTGCCAGCAGTACCTACAATGAGCAGTTCTTC. This chain links TRBV4-2 with TRBJ2-1, with D hard to call. The germline V and J ends were trimmed by 6 bases and 2 bases, with 2 bases remaining between them. Per germline, CDR1 LGHNA and CDR2 YNFKEQ. The CDR3 has 11 residues.

The chain is built from TRBV29-1 and TRBJ2-3; 15 bases agree with TRBD2. J gave up 5 bases and V 5 bases, and 8 bases lay outside the gene matches. The CDR3 covers 16 residues. Germline CDR1 SQVTM, CDR2 ANQGSEA. CDR3 amino acids: CSVFGLAGGPEDTQYF. The DNA for the CDR3 is TGCAGCGTTTTCGGACTAGCGGGAGGGCCTGAAGATACGCAGTATTTT.

The chain carries TRBV7-6 and TRBJ2-5, with 11 positions matching TRBD1. The CDR3 consists of 15 residues. V lost 2 bases and J lost 5; bases outside the gene matches: 4. Germline assignment: CDR1 SGHVS and CDR2 FNYEAQ. CDR3 region: CASSLSWTGGETQYF. CDR3 in DNA: TGTGCCAGCAGCTTATCCTGGACAGGGGGCGAGACCCAGTACTTC.

This chain links TRBV7-9 with TRBJ2-2; TRBD1 might be the D (5 bases). V lost 2 bases and J 6 bases, leaving 10 bases between the germline ends. From germline, CDR1 is SEHNR and CDR2 FQNEAQ (reference sequence). The CDR3 has 14 residues. CDR3 in amino acids: CASSLSRESGELFF. The CDR3 nucleotides read TGTGCCAGCAGCTTATCCAGGGAATCCGGGGAGCTGTTTTTT.

The gene calls are TRBV19 and TRBJ2-2; TRBD1 aligns across 8 bases. V dropped 1 base and J dropped 5; count of bases not matched to a gene: 9. CDR1 is LNHDA and CDR2 is SQIVND in the germline V gene (reference sequence). The CDR3 length is 17 residues. The CDR3 loop is CASSIARQGRRTGELFF. For the CDR3, the DNA is TGTGCCAGTAGTATAGCGCGACAGGGGAGGAGGACCGGGGAGCTGTTTTTT. The variable domain in full, with the rest retrieved from reference TRBV19 and TRBJ2-2, is DGGITQSPKYLFRKEGQNVTLSCEQNLNHDAMYWYRQDPGQGLRLIYYSQIVNDFQKGDIAEGYSVSREKKESFPLTVTSAQKNPTAFYLCASSIARQGRRTGELFFGEGSRLTVL.